Below are 30 T cell receptor beta chains sequenced from a single sample in a study of CD8 T cells in Susac syndrome. The RNA, about 0.45 to 1 ug, was put through reverse transcription using random hexamers. One entry per CDR3 protein results from TCRdb running MiXCR on the immunoSEQ multiplex PCR reads. The sample consists of more than 95,000 distinct CDR3 sequences, around 96% of them appearing once. The specimen sequenced was CD8+ T cells from PBMCs. Receptors were obtained from a human donor with Susac syndrome.

This clonotype was seen just once. V usage is TRBV20-1 and J usage is TRBJ2-1; no definite D call. This CDR3 region has 12 residues. Per the germline V gene, CDR1 is DFQATT and CDR2 is SNEGSKA (reference sequence). Trimming took 5 bases from V and 6 from J, leaving 11 bases between them. The CDR3 sequence is CSAPVAANEQFF. CDR3 DNA sequence: TGCAGTGCTCCCGTAGCTGCCAATGAGCAGTTCTTC.

The chain is built from TRBV28 and TRBJ2-1; the D gene could be TRBD1 or TRBD2 (6 bases each). Per germline, CDR1 MDHEN and CDR2 SYDVKM. This CDR3 is built from 11 residues. CDR3: CASGAGNEQFF. The CDR3 coding sequence is TGTGCTTCGGGGGCCGGGAATGAGCAGTTCTTC. Combining the CDR3 with reference TRBV28 and TRBJ2-1 gives the whole variable domain DVKVTQSSRYLVKRTGEKVFLECVQDMDHENMFWYRQDPGLGLRLIYFSYDVKMKEKGDIPEGYSVSREKKERFSLILESASTNQTSMYLCASGAGNEQFFGPGTRLTVL.

This chain links TRBV18 with TRBJ1-2, with D perhaps matching TRBD1 (5 bases). The CDR3 totals 17 residues. Germline lookup yields CDR1 KGHSH and CDR2 LQKENI. Trimming pared 3 bases from V and 0 bases from J, leaving 17 bases between. The CDR3 nucleotides are TGTGCCAGCTCACCTCAGGGAGGTGGTGGTGCTAACTATGGCTACACCTTC. Its translation is CASSPQGGGGANYGYTF.

J is TRBJ2-3 and V is TRBV13; D might be TRBD2 (6 bases). Deletions cut 5 bases from V and 6 bases from J, with 9 bases between. The CDR3 totals 12 residues. Germline assignment: CDR1 PRHDT and CDR2 FYEKMQ (reference sequence). The CDR3 bases are TGTGCCAGCAGCCCCCGGGGGGATACGCAGTATTTT. Encoded protein: CASSPRGDTQYF. Using reference TRBV13 and TRBJ2-3 for the parts outside the CDR3, the full variable domain is AAGVIQSPRHLIKEKRETATLKCYPIPRHDTVYWYQQGPGQDPQFLISFYEKMQSDKGSIPDRFSAQQFSDYHSELNMSSLELGDSALYFCASSPRGDTQYFGPGTRLTVL.

The J gene is TRBJ2-7, the V gene TRBV9, with TRBD1 matching over 12 bases. CDR1 is SGDLS and CDR2 is YYNGEE in the germline V gene. V dropped 2 bases and J dropped 3; count of bases not matched to a gene: 3. This CDR3 spans 15 amino acids. The CDR3 DNA reads as TGTGCCAGCAGCGTCGGGGACAGGGGGCACTACGAGCAGTACTTC. Its protein product is CASSVGDRGHYEQYF.

The chain links TRBV9 to TRBJ2-7; D perhaps matches TRBD1 (6 bases). The CDR3 consists of 15 residues. The V end lost 1 base, the J end lost 2 bases, and 13 bases lay between the germline ends. The germline V gene has CDR1 SGDLS and CDR2 YYNGEE. CDR3 amino acids: CASSVSDSLTYEQYF. CDR3 in DNA: TGTGCCAGCAGCGTATCGGACAGTTTAACCTACGAGCAGTACTTC.

V gene TRBV9 combines with J gene TRBJ2-2; 9 positions agree with TRBD2. V lost 3 bases and J lost 1; bases outside the gene matches: 7. The CDR3 length is 17 residues. Per germline, CDR1 SGDLS and CDR2 YYNGEE. The CDR3 region has the DNA TGTGCCAGCAGCGCGCGGGGGGGGCAGGGGAACACCGGGGAGCTGTTTTTT. This gives the protein CASSARGGQGNTGELFF.

This clonotype was seen a handful of times. This rearrangement joins TRBV7-9 to TRBJ2-1; TRBD1 matches at 8 bases. This CDR3 is built from 16 residues. Losses at the gene ends were 4 bases for V and 3 bases for J; bases not matched to a gene: 8. The V gene's germline CDR1 is SEHNR and CDR2 FQNEAQ (reference sequence). The CDR3 DNA reads TGTGCCAGCAGCTCCGGACAGGGAGACTACTACAATGAGCAGTTCTTC. It specifies CASSSGQGDYYNEQFF. The variable domain in full, with the rest retrieved from reference TRBV7-9 and TRBJ2-1, is DTGVSQNPRHKITKRGQNVTFRCDPISEHNRLYWYRQTLGQGPEFLTYFQNEAQLEKSRLLSDRFSAERPKGSFSTLEIQRTEQGDSAMYLCASSSGQGDYYNEQFFGPGTRLTVL.

This rearrangement joins TRBV27 to TRBJ1-2; TRBD1 might be the D (5 bases). CDR1 is MNHEY and CDR2 is SMNVEV in the germline V gene (reference sequence). CDR3 length: 13 residues. Deletions cut 4 bases from V and 8 bases from J, with 14 bases between. CDR3 in amino acids: CASSSSSGVGYTF. The CDR3 nucleotides read TGTGCCAGCAGTTCCTCCTCGGGGGTCGGCTACACCTTC.

V gene TRBV25-1 combines with J gene TRBJ2-7, with TRBD2 as a possible D gene (5 bases). The CDR3 consists of 14 residues. The V gene lost 3 bases and the J gene lost 0 bases, with 9 bases spanning the gap. CDR1 and CDR2 (germline): MGHDK, SYGVNS. In nucleotides, the CDR3 is TGTGCCAGCAGTGAGGGAGCAGTCTCCTACGAGCAGTACTTC. As protein: CASSEGAVSYEQYF.

The chain couples TRBV15 to TRBJ2-7, with D tentatively TRBD1 or TRBD2 (6 bases each). Deletions cut 5 bases from V and 0 bases from J, with 14 bases between. The CDR3 runs to 15 residues. The germline V gene has CDR1 LNHNV and CDR2 YYDKDF (reference sequence). The CDR3 DNA sequence: TGTGCCACCAGCCCACGCGGGGACATCTCCTACGAGCAGTACTTC. It codes for CATSPRGDISYEQYF.

The rearrangement links TRBV5-1 to TRBJ2-2, with D unresolved. The CDR3 has 17 amino acids. V lost 4 bases and J 0 bases, leaving 16 bases between the germline ends. Germline CDR1 reads SGHRS; CDR2 reads YFSETQ. The CDR3 sequence: CASSPEARVTNTGELFF. The CDR3 region has the DNA TGCGCCAGCAGCCCTGAGGCTAGGGTCACGAACACCGGGGAGCTGTTTTTT.

Turning to this clonotype: The junction departs from the called germline gene at one end, perhaps through a read error. The chain couples TRBV7-7 to TRBJ2-1; D remains ambiguous. Germline V gene data show CDR1 as SSHAT and CDR2 as FNYEAQ (reference sequence). The CDR3 extends over 15 amino acids. CDR3 DNA sequence: TGTGCTAGCAGCCCGGACGAACATCCATACAATGAGCAGTTCTTC. Translated, it gives CASSPDEHPYNEQFF.

V usage is TRBV15 and J usage is TRBJ2-3, with D perhaps TRBD2 (6 bases). The CDR3 consists of 14 residues. Per germline, CDR1 LNHNV and CDR2 YYDKDF (reference sequence). Deletions cut 3 bases from V and 3 bases from J, with 10 bases between. This CDR3 reads CATSRLGGTDTQYF. CDR3 DNA sequence: TGTGCCACCAGCAGGCTGGGAGGAACAGATACGCAGTATTTT.

For the CDR3, the DNA is TGTGCCAGCAAGGAGACAGGGACAACCTACGAGCAGTACTTC. It encodes CASKETGTTYEQYF. This chain links TRBV2 with TRBJ2-7, with TRBD1 identical over 7 bases. Germline CDR1 is SNHLY and CDR2 is FYNNEI. The ends lost 7 bases at V and 2 bases at J; junction bases unmatched: 8. CDR3 length: 14 residues.

The chain has TRBV6-2 or TRBV6-3 and TRBJ2-5, with unresolved D. The V end was cut by 0 bases, the J end by 1 base, with 12 bases between. From germline, CDR1 is MNHEY and CDR2 SVGEGT. The CDR3 sequence is 16 residues long. In DNA, the CDR3 is TGTGCCAGCAGTTACTCCCGGGTCGGCGGCCAAGAGACCCAGTACTTC. It codes for CASSYSRVGGQETQYF.

The chain is built from TRBV4-1 and TRBJ1-3; D call uncertain. Trimming shortened V by 2 bases and J by 0 bases, and 8 bases separated the two germline ends. Germline lookup yields CDR1 MGHRA and CDR2 YSYEKL. This CDR3 has 15 amino acids. The CDR3 here is CASSQLTLSGNTIYF. The CDR3 DNA sequence: TGCGCCAGCAGCCAACTGACCCTCTCTGGAAACACCATATATTTT.

This chain uses TRBV12-3 or TRBV12-4 with TRBJ1-1, with TRBD1 as a possible D gene (5 bases). Trimming pared 7 bases from V and 1 base from J, leaving 13 bases between. The CDR3 runs 14 residues. In DNA, the CDR3 is TGTGCCAGCACTTGGGGCACAGCGAACACTGAAGCTTTCTTT. It translates to CASTWGTANTEAFF.

The chain employs TRBV7-8 and TRBJ2-3; D unclear. The CDR3 spans 16 residues. The V gene lost 3 bases and the J gene lost 4 bases, with 17 bases spanning the gap. Looked up from germline, CDR1 is SGHVS and CDR2 is FQNEAQ. The CDR3 reads CASSLETTLVADTQYF. The CDR3 bases are TGTGCCAGCAGCTTGGAGACAACCCTAGTTGCAGATACGCAGTATTTT.

The rearrangement joins TRBV27 to TRBJ1-1; D is undetermined. The CDR3 covers 14 residues. Germline lookup yields CDR1 MNHEY and CDR2 SMNVEV (reference sequence). Deletions cut 2 bases from V and 0 bases from J, with 7 bases between. Here the CDR3 reads CASSLGLMNTEAFF. The CDR3, as DNA: TGTGCCAGCAGTTTAGGGTTAATGAACACTGAAGCTTTCTTT.

The chain links TRBV5-1 to TRBJ1-2; tentative D call: TRBD1 (5 bases). Germline CDR1 and CDR2: SGHRS and YFSETQ. The V and J ends lost 4 bases and 1 base respectively, with 20 bases between them. There are 17 residues in the CDR3. The CDR3 here is CASSPGGGRRVNYGYTF. The CDR3 DNA follows: TGCGCCAGCAGCCCCGGGGGGGGACGTCGAGTTAACTATGGCTACACCTTC.

In this sample, this clonotype turned up once. This chain links TRBV4-3 with TRBJ2-7; D ambiguous. CDR1 LGHNA and CDR2 YSLEER come from the germline V gene. The CDR3 runs to 16 residues. Between the trimmed V and J ends, which lost 0 bases and 2 bases, there was a span of 14 bases. The CDR3 coding sequence is TGCGCCAGCAGCCAAGAGGGTTTGCCCTCCACCTACGAGCAGTACTTC. It is translated as CASSQEGLPSTYEQYF.

The J gene is TRBJ1-5, the V gene TRBV6-2 or TRBV6-3, with 7 nucleotides matching TRBD1. This CDR3 has 16 residues. The J segment lost 2 bases and the V segment lost 5 bases, leaving 9 bases of the junction unmatched. Germline assignment: CDR1 MNHEY and CDR2 SVGEGT. DNA for the CDR3: TGTGCCAGCAGTCCGTCGAGACAGGGCGGCAATCAGCCCCAGCATTTT. Its translation is CASSPSRQGGNQPQHF.

This clonotype turned up a few times. This chain links TRBV9 with TRBJ1-1; unclear D gene. Germline lookup yields CDR1 SGDLS and CDR2 YYNGEE. This CDR3 comprises 13 residues. Deletions cut 3 bases from V and 1 base from J, with 7 bases between. CDR3 amino acids: CASSEDGNTEAFF. CDR3 nucleotide sequence: TGTGCCAGCAGCGAGGACGGGAACACTGAAGCTTTCTTT.

The CDR3 DNA follows: TGCGCCAGCAGCTTGGAGGAACAGGGGTACTATGGCTACACCTTC. Translating gives CASSLEEQGYYGYTF. This sequence joins TRBV5-1 and TRBJ1-2; TRBD1 matches at 7 bases. The CDR3 length is 15 residues. From germline, CDR1 is SGHRS and CDR2 YFSETQ. The J segment lost 3 bases and the V segment lost 0 bases, leaving 5 bases of the junction unmatched.

The chain carries TRBV27 and TRBJ1-5; TRBD1 might be the D (6 bases). Germline V CDR1 and CDR2: MNHEY, SMNVEV (reference sequence). This CDR3 has 14 amino acids. Trimming left V 6 bases short and J 6 bases short, with 15 bases between. The CDR3 reads CASRPQGRGQPQHF. Here the CDR3 DNA reads TGTGCCAGCAGGCCACAGGGTAGGGGTCAGCCCCAGCATTTT.

This chain uses TRBV24-1 with TRBJ2-2; TRBD2 aligns across 11 bases. The CDR3 spans 17 residues. In germline, CDR1 is KGHDR, CDR2 SFDVKD. J gave up 2 bases and V 7 bases, and 8 bases lay outside the gene matches. CDR3 in DNA: TGTGCCACCAGCGACGGACTAGCGGGTTTAAACACCGGGGAGCTGTTTTTT. Translated, it gives CATSDGLAGLNTGELFF.

This chain joins TRBV5-1 and TRBJ2-7; the D gene is possibly TRBD2 (5 bases). This CDR3 is built from 15 residues. The V and J ends lost 7 bases and 2 bases respectively, with 19 bases between them. From germline, CDR1 is SGHRS and CDR2 YFSETQ. The CDR3 spells CASGARDGGTYEQYF. The CDR3 DNA reads as TGCGCCAGCGGCGCCCGTGACGGAGGAACCTACGAGCAGTACTTC.

The genes are TRBV19 and TRBJ1-2; D gene uncertain. The germline V gene encodes CDR1 LNHDA and CDR2 SQIVND (reference sequence). Trimming pared 7 bases from V and 8 bases from J, leaving 14 bases between. The CDR3 has 12 amino acids. Here the CDR3 reads CASTPEGYGYTF. CDR3 DNA: TGTGCCAGTACCCCAGAGGGATACGGCTACACCTTC.

V gene TRBV10-3 combines with J gene TRBJ2-7; D remains ambiguous. Trimming took 3 bases from V and 2 from J, leaving 11 bases between them. The CDR3 contains 14 residues. Looked up from germline, CDR1 is ENHRY and CDR2 is SYGVKD. The CDR3 DNA follows: TGTGCCATCAGTGATTCCGACTTCCCCTACGAGCAGTACTTC. It encodes CAISDSDFPYEQYF.